A selection of T cell receptor beta chains follows, all from one sample in a study of identical twins. TCRdb reprocessed the 5' RACE reads via MiXCR and lists one record per CDR3 protein. The sample has under 900,000 distinct CDR3 sequences, 9% to 15% seen once. This sample was also put to use in a study of yellow fever vaccine responses in identical twins.

The sequencing sample was made of PBMCs. These receptors were obtained from a woman between 18 and 29 years old in good health. Both conserved end residues are part of each CDR3. A D gene is named only where the DNA matches it firmly. Only part of the rows carry a size: once, few, many, or a class if the clone is expanded.

V gene: TRBV20-1
J gene: TRBJ2-7
clone size: -
D gene: TRBD1
CDR3 protein: CSAREQGSYEQYF
CDR3 DNA: TGCAGTGCTAGAGAACAGGGGTCATACGAGCAGTACTTC

V gene: TRBV20-1
J gene: TRBJ2-3
clone size: -
D gene: TRBD2
CDR3 protein: CSARGGWEAGGSDTQYF
CDR3 DNA: TGCAGTGCTAGAGGCGGATGGGAAGCGGGGGGTTCAGATACGCAGTATTTT

V gene: TRBV2
J gene: TRBJ2-1
clone size: -
D gene: -
CDR3 protein: CASSESLSGEQFF
CDR3 DNA: TGTGCCAGCAGTGAATCCCTTTCCGGGGAGCAGTTCTTC

V gene: TRBV10-3
J gene: TRBJ1-5
clone size: many
D gene: -
CDR3 protein: CAISESEGPQHF
CDR3 DNA: TGTGCCATCAGTGAGTCGGAGGGGCCCCAGCATTTT

V gene: TRBV29-1
J gene: TRBJ2-7
clone size: few
D gene: -
CDR3 protein: CSVRTRQNNLYEQYF
CDR3 DNA: TGCAGCGTCCGAACCCGACAGAACAACCTATACGAGCAGTACTTC

V gene: TRBV28
J gene: TRBJ1-1
clone size: -
D gene: -
CDR3 protein: CASSLDTSPKNTEAFF
CDR3 DNA: TGTGCCAGCAGTCTAGACACCTCACCTAAGAACACTGAAGCTTTCTTT

V gene: TRBV24-1
J gene: TRBJ1-5
clone size: -
D gene: -
CDR3 protein: CATSDGGDSLVNQPQHF
CDR3 DNA: TGTGCCACCAGTGATGGGGGGGACTCCTTAGTCAATCAGCCCCAGCATTTT

V gene: TRBV6-2/TRBV6-3
J gene: TRBJ2-1
clone size: -
D gene: TRBD1
CDR3 protein: CASSYLQGILNSYNEQFF
CDR3 DNA: TGTGCCAGCAGTTACTTACAGGGGATCCTAAACTCCTACAATGAGCAGTTCTTC

V gene: TRBV12-3/TRBV12-4
J gene: TRBJ2-1
clone size: many
D gene: TRBD1
CDR3 protein: CASSFGTGSEQFF
CDR3 DNA: TGTGCCAGCAGTTTCGGGACAGGGTCTGAGCAGTTCTTC

V gene: TRBV5-6
J gene: TRBJ1-6
clone size: -
D gene: TRBD1
CDR3 protein: CASSAGQVTPLHF
CDR3 DNA: TGTGCCAGCAGCGCGGGACAGGTTACACCCCTCCACTTT

V gene: TRBV3-1
J gene: TRBJ1-6
clone size: -
D gene: -
CDR3 protein: CASSRQGGNSPLHF
CDR3 DNA: TGTGCCAGCAGCCGGCAGGGAGGCAATTCACCCCTCCACTTT

V gene: TRBV27
J gene: TRBJ2-2
clone size: -
D gene: -
CDR3 protein: CASSSSGAGGNIGELFF
CDR3 DNA: TGTGCCAGCAGTTCCTCGGGGGCAGGGGGAAATATCGGGGAGCTGTTTTTT

V gene: TRBV5-1
J gene: TRBJ1-1
clone size: -
D gene: -
CDR3 protein: CASSYFSGETEAFF
CDR3 DNA: TGCGCCAGCAGCTATTTTTCAGGGGAGACTGAAGCTTTCTTT

V gene: TRBV12-3/TRBV12-4
J gene: TRBJ2-4
clone size: -
D gene: -
CDR3 protein: CASSLQAPKNIQYF
CDR3 DNA: TGTGCCAGCAGTTTACAAGCTCCCAAAAACATTCAGTACTTC

V gene: TRBV18
J gene: TRBJ2-3
clone size: -
D gene: -
CDR3 protein: CASSPSAGFGTDTQYF
CDR3 DNA: TGTGCCAGCTCACCGTCCGCGGGATTCGGCACAGATACGCAGTATTTT

V gene: TRBV27
J gene: TRBJ2-5
clone size: -
D gene: TRBD2
CDR3 protein: CASSLYRAGGPETQYF
CDR3 DNA: TGTGCCAGCAGTTTATATCGAGCGGGGGGGCCAGAGACCCAGTACTTC

V gene: TRBV12-3/TRBV12-4
J gene: TRBJ2-3
clone size: few
D gene: -
CDR3 protein: CASSFLDRRDTQYF
CDR3 DNA: TGTGCCAGCAGTTTCTTAGATAGAAGGGATACGCAGTATTTT

V gene: TRBV11-2
J gene: TRBJ2-7
clone size: many
D gene: TRBD1
CDR3 protein: CASSPMGQGASYEQYF
CDR3 DNA: TGTGCCAGCAGCCCAATGGGACAGGGGGCATCCTACGAGCAGTACTTC

V gene: TRBV20-1
J gene: TRBJ1-6
clone size: few
D gene: -
CDR3 protein: CSAREGYNSPLHF
CDR3 DNA: TGCAGTGCTAGAGAAGGTTATAATTCACCCCTCCACTTT

V gene: TRBV20-1
J gene: TRBJ2-1
clone size: few
D gene: -
CDR3 protein: CSARIRQGNNEQFF
CDR3 DNA: TGCAGTGCTAGAATCCGGCAGGGGAACAATGAGCAGTTCTTC

V gene: TRBV5-1
J gene: TRBJ2-1
clone size: many
D gene: TRBD2
CDR3 protein: CASSLGAGGYNEQFF
CDR3 DNA: TGCGCCAGCAGCTTGGGAGCGGGAGGGTACAATGAGCAGTTCTTC

V gene: TRBV4-1
J gene: TRBJ1-2
clone size: few
D gene: -
CDR3 protein: CASSQAAGYGYTF
CDR3 DNA: TGCGCCAGCAGCCAAGCGGCGGGCTATGGCTACACCTTC

V gene: TRBV13
J gene: TRBJ1-1
clone size: -
D gene: -
CDR3 protein: CASSSSTGTTEAFF
CDR3 DNA: TGTGCCAGCAGCTCCTCGACAGGAACCACTGAAGCTTTCTTT

V gene: TRBV12-3/TRBV12-4
J gene: TRBJ2-1
clone size: many
D gene: TRBD1
CDR3 protein: CASSLGDRVRVEQFF
CDR3 DNA: TGTGCCAGCAGTTTAGGGGACAGGGTGAGGGTTGAGCAGTTCTTC

V gene: TRBV11-2
J gene: TRBJ1-1
clone size: -
D gene: -
CDR3 protein: CASSLVVGQGNTEAFF
CDR3 DNA: TGTGCCAGCAGCTTAGTTGTGGGGCAGGGAAACACTGAAGCTTTCTTT

V gene: TRBV12-3/TRBV12-4
J gene: TRBJ1-5
clone size: many
D gene: -
CDR3 protein: CASSLQRDQPQHF
CDR3 DNA: TGTGCCAGCAGTTTACAGAGGGACCAGCCCCAGCATTTT

V gene: TRBV12-3/TRBV12-4
J gene: TRBJ1-1
clone size: many
D gene: -
CDR3 protein: CASSFNRLEAFF
CDR3 DNA: TGTGCCAGCAGTTTCAACAGGTTGGAAGCTTTCTTT

V gene: TRBV20-1
J gene: TRBJ1-4
clone size: few
D gene: -
CDR3 protein: CSAINQVATNEKLFF
CDR3 DNA: TGCAGTGCCATCAACCAGGTTGCAACTAATGAAAAACTGTTTTTT

V gene: TRBV3-1
J gene: TRBJ2-1
clone size: few
D gene: -
CDR3 protein: CASSQGELMQFF
CDR3 DNA: TGTGCCAGCAGCCAAGGTGAATTAATGCAGTTCTTC

V gene: TRBV27
J gene: TRBJ2-3
clone size: many
D gene: -
CDR3 protein: CASSSGASTDTQYF
CDR3 DNA: TGTGCCAGCAGTTCCGGGGCTAGCACAGATACGCAGTATTTT

V gene: TRBV28
J gene: TRBJ2-5
clone size: -
D gene: -
CDR3 protein: CASSPPGALKKTQYF
CDR3 DNA: TGTGCCAGCAGTCCCCCAGGGGCTCTGAAGAAGACCCAGTACTTC

V gene: TRBV10-3
J gene: TRBJ2-7
clone size: -
D gene: TRBD1
CDR3 protein: CAIRGTDSYEQYF
CDR3 DNA: TGTGCCATCAGGGGGACAGACTCCTACGAGCAGTACTTC

V gene: TRBV5-1
J gene: TRBJ2-5
clone size: -
D gene: -
CDR3 protein: CASSSNGETQYF
CDR3 DNA: TGCGCCAGCAGCTCCAATGGAGAGACCCAGTACTTC

V gene: TRBV29-1
J gene: TRBJ2-7
clone size: -
D gene: -
CDR3 protein: CSVTQGPYEQYF
CDR3 DNA: TGCAGCGTTACTCAGGGGCCCTACGAGCAGTACTTC

V gene: TRBV9
J gene: TRBJ2-5
clone size: -
D gene: TRBD2
CDR3 protein: CASSVGNGRAIETQYF
CDR3 DNA: TGTGCCAGCAGCGTAGGGAACGGGAGGGCCATCGAGACCCAGTACTTC

V gene: TRBV7-8
J gene: TRBJ2-2
clone size: -
D gene: -
CDR3 protein: CASSSEKPWSGELFF
CDR3 DNA: TGTGCCAGCAGCTCAGAAAAGCCTTGGTCCGGGGAGCTGTTTTTT

V gene: TRBV29-1
J gene: TRBJ2-7
clone size: -
D gene: TRBD1
CDR3 protein: CSVGTVDEQYF
CDR3 DNA: TGCAGCGTCGGGACAGTGGACGAGCAGTACTTC

V gene: TRBV20-1
J gene: TRBJ2-1
clone size: few
D gene: TRBD1
CDR3 protein: CSATPPRGLNEQFF
CDR3 DNA: TGCAGTGCCACCCCCCCCAGGGGGCTCAATGAGCAGTTCTTC

V gene: TRBV5-1
J gene: TRBJ2-1
clone size: many
D gene: TRBD2
CDR3 protein: CASLAAPTYNEQFF
CDR3 DNA: TGCGCCAGCCTAGCGGCTCCAACCTACAATGAGCAGTTCTTC

V gene: TRBV6-5
J gene: TRBJ1-1
clone size: -
D gene: -
CDR3 protein: CASNHPREEAFF
CDR3 DNA: TGTGCCAGCAACCACCCTAGGGAGGAAGCTTTCTTT

V gene: TRBV4-1
J gene: TRBJ2-1
clone size: many
D gene: TRBD2
CDR3 protein: CASSQPGTSGREQFF
CDR3 DNA: TGCGCCAGCAGCCAACCCGGGACTAGCGGGCGTGAGCAGTTCTTC

V gene: TRBV12-3/TRBV12-4
J gene: TRBJ2-5
clone size: few
D gene: TRBD1
CDR3 protein: CASRDGTGGSRETQYF
CDR3 DNA: TGTGCCAGCAGGGACGGGACAGGGGGCTCGAGGGAGACCCAGTACTTC

V gene: TRBV5-8
J gene: TRBJ2-1
clone size: many
D gene: -
CDR3 protein: CASSLAVYEQFF
CDR3 DNA: TGTGCCAGCAGCTTGGCGGTTTATGAGCAGTTCTTC

V gene: TRBV11-3
J gene: TRBJ2-3
clone size: few
D gene: TRBD1
CDR3 protein: CASRTRGPDTQYF
CDR3 DNA: TGTGCCAGCAGAACCAGGGGGCCAGATACGCAGTATTTT

V gene: TRBV5-1
J gene: TRBJ2-5
clone size: -
D gene: -
CDR3 protein: CASSFFSGGETQYF
CDR3 DNA: TGCGCCAGCAGCTTCTTTAGCGGAGGGGAGACCCAGTACTTC

V gene: TRBV29-1
J gene: TRBJ2-4
clone size: few
D gene: -
CDR3 protein: CSVDVVSQNIQYF
CDR3 DNA: TGCAGCGTTGACGTAGTGTCTCAAAACATTCAGTACTTC

V gene: TRBV20-1
J gene: TRBJ1-2
clone size: many
D gene: TRBD1
CDR3 protein: CSAQGQGTYGYTF
CDR3 DNA: TGCAGTGCCCAGGGACAGGGAACCTATGGCTACACCTTC